One and the same sample provided the 2 T cell receptor beta chains below, sequenced in a study of blood T cell repertoires in COVID-19. Generated by immunoSEQ multiplex PCR, the TCRdb table keeps only in-frame clones and is missing some. Here the sample spans about 130,000 clones, about 80% being singletons. Sequenced: peripheral blood. The receptors here all came from a woman in her forties or fifties with acute or convalescent COVID-19.

This chain uses TRBV4-1 with TRBJ1-5; D is ambiguous. Trimming cost V 0 bases and J 4 bases, with 7 bases left between them. The CDR3 sequence is 14 residues long. Germline V gene sequence: CDR1 MGHRA, CDR2 YSYEKL. The CDR3 reads CASSQDHGNQPQHF. In DNA, the CDR3 is TGCGCCAGCAGCCAAGATCACGGTAATCAGCCCCAGCATTTT.

The gene calls are TRBV2 and TRBJ2-1; D uncertain. This CDR3 contains 12 residues. V was shortened by 7 bases and J by 4 bases, with 8 bases between the two germline ends. Germline values: CDR1 SNHLY, CDR2 FYNNEI. The CDR3 loop is CASTPRYNEQFF. DNA for the CDR3: TGTGCCAGCACCCCGCGGTACAATGAGCAGTTCTTC.